This T cell receptor (beta chain) originates from a study of patients and donors after allogeneic stem cell transplantation. TCRdb ran MiXCR on the RT-PCR reads and lists one entry per CDR3 protein. The sample contains 190,000 or so distinct CDR3 sequences, 41% of which appear only once. This CDR3 contains 14 residues. The germline gives CDR1 LGHDT, CDR2 YNNKEL (reference sequence). The V end was cut by 0 bases, the J end by 2 bases, with 7 bases between. The chain is built from TRBV3-1 and TRBJ2-5; D is unclear. Specimen: blood, either unsorted or a sorted T cell fraction (not recorded which). This sequence originates from a human donor who was either an allogeneic HSCT recipient or a stem cell or donor lymphocyte infusion donor (not recorded which). It is not recorded whose cells these are; they may come from a transplant donor. CDR3 coding DNA: TGTGCCAGCAGCCAAGATCGAGAACAAGAGACCCAGTACTTC. It specifies CASSQDREQETQYF.